Presented here are 26 T cell receptor beta chains from one specimen sequenced in a study of blood T cells in healthy people across ages. Primed by a sample-barcoded 5' primer and a J-beta primer mix, a second PCR proceeded for about 7 to 11 cycles. Each CDR3 protein is one row after TCRdb ran MiXCR on the 5' RACE reads. The data hold about 1.4 million distinct CDR3 sequences, with 55% to 75% observed a single time. Sequenced: blood. The receptors were gathered from a man younger than 35 in good health.

The rearrangement links TRBV7-8 to TRBJ2-1; a possible D gene is TRBD2 (5 bases). V was clipped by 5 bases and J by 7 bases, with 21 bases between them. Germline V gene sequence: CDR1 SGHVS, CDR2 FQNEAQ. The CDR3 is 16 residues long. The CDR3 DNA reads TGTGCCAGCAGCCGCCCTACTAGTACGGTGCTTAATGAGCAGTTCTTC. This sequence encodes CASSRPTSTVLNEQFF.

The rearrangement links TRBV7-2 to TRBJ2-4; weak D call: TRBD2 (5 bases). The end of the DNA fits TRBJ2-7 better, so the J call may be wrong. Germline V gene sequence: CDR1 SGHTA, CDR2 FQGNSA. The CDR3 covers 14 residues. CDR3 in DNA: TGTGCCAGCAGCCGGACTCCGGAAGGGTACGAGCAGTACTTC. Translated: CASSRTPEGYEQYF.

The chain couples TRBV7-2 to TRBJ2-1, with 7 bases aligning to TRBD2. The V gene's germline CDR1 is SGHTA and CDR2 FQGNSA. V was clipped by 0 bases and J by 5 bases; unmatched bases: 4. This CDR3 spans 15 amino acids. The CDR3 DNA follows: TGTGCCAGCAGCTTAGCTGGGGGGGTGAACAATGAGCAGTTCTTC. Translated: CASSLAGGVNNEQFF. The full variable domain, with the rest looked up from reference TRBV7-2 and TRBJ2-1, is GAGVSQSPSNKVTEKGKDVELRCDPISGHTALYWYRQSLGQGLEFLIYFQGNSAPDKSGLPSDRFSAERTGGSVSTLTIQRTQQEDSAVYLCASSLAGGVNNEQFFGPGTRLTVL.

The chain couples TRBV7-8 to TRBJ1-2, with a tentative D call TRBD1 (6 bases). Germline CDR1 and CDR2: SGHVS and FQNEAQ. V was pared by 5 bases and J by 3 bases, with 19 bases between. The CDR3 contains 16 residues. The CDR3 loop reads CASSPLGTNLHYGYTF. The CDR3 coding sequence is TGTGCCAGCAGCCCCCTGGGGACAAACCTCCACTATGGCTACACCTTC. Filled out from reference TRBV7-8 and TRBJ1-2, the complete variable domain reads GAGVSQSPRYKVAKRGQDVALRCDPISGHVSLFWYQQALGQGPEFLTYFQNEAQLDKSGLPSDRFFAERPEGSVSTLKIQRTQQEDSAVYLCASSPLGTNLHYGYTFGSGTRLTVV.

This clonotype showed up just a few times. This chain uses TRBV20-1 with TRBJ2-7; D uncertain. CDR1 is DFQATT, CDR2 SNEGSKA, per germline (reference sequence). The CDR3 has 13 amino acids. V was pared by 6 bases and J by 3 bases, with 15 bases between. The DNA of the CDR3 is TGCAGTGCGAATGCGGCGGCCTACTACGAGCAGTACTTC. It codes for CSANAAAYYEQYF.

This clonotype has a handful of counts. The rearrangement links TRBV30 to TRBJ1-5; no clear D. Looked up from germline, CDR1 is GTSNPN and CDR2 is SVGIG (reference sequence). CDR3 size: 11 residues. Trimming cost V 0 bases and J 7 bases, with 4 bases left between them. CDR3 sequence reads: CAWSVGQPQHF. The CDR3 DNA reads TGTGCCTGGAGTGTGGGCCAGCCCCAGCATTTT. Filled out from reference TRBV30 and TRBJ1-5, the complete variable domain reads SQTIHQWPATLVQPVGSPLSLECTVEGTSNPNLYWYRQAAGRGLQLLFYSVGIGQISSEVPQNLSASRPQDRQFILSSKKLLLSDSGFYLCAWSVGQPQHFGDGTRLSIL.

The chain couples TRBV20-1 to TRBJ2-1, with 7 bases lining up with TRBD1. The CDR3 totals 13 residues. Germline CDR1 reads DFQATT; CDR2 reads SNEGSKA (reference sequence). After removal of 4 bases from V and 2 bases from J, the junction contained 2 bases not matched to a gene. CDR3 DNA: TGCAGTGCTACCGGGACAGCCTACAATGAGCAGTTCTTC. Its translation is CSATGTAYNEQFF.

The V and J genes are TRBV7-9 and TRBJ2-7; no reliable D call. This CDR3 is 14 amino acids long. V was trimmed by 4 bases and J by 1 base, leaving 11 bases between them. Per the germline V gene, CDR1 is SEHNR and CDR2 is FQNEAQ (reference sequence). The DNA of the CDR3 is TGTGCCAGCAGCTCTGCCCGCAGTTCCTACGAGCAGTACTTC. Translating gives CASSSARSSYEQYF.

This chain uses TRBV4-1 with TRBJ1-2; D gene ambiguous. With 0 bases removed from V and 3 bases from J, the gap between germline ends came to 11 bases. CDR3 length equals 15 residues. The germline V gene encodes CDR1 MGHRA and CDR2 YSYEKL. CDR3 amino acids: CASSQESRPHYGYTF. The DNA of the CDR3 is TGCGCCAGCAGCCAAGAAAGCAGGCCTCACTATGGCTACACCTTC.

V gene TRBV12-3 or TRBV12-4 combines with J gene TRBJ1-4, with D possibly TRBD1 on 5 matching bases. This CDR3 region has 16 residues. V lost 4 bases, J lost 0 bases, and 12 bases lay in between. CDR3 sequence: CASSSTDSATNEKLFF. CDR3 sequence (DNA): TGTGCCAGCAGTTCAACCGACAGTGCAACTAATGAAAAACTGTTTTTT.

This chain joins TRBV5-1 and TRBJ1-2; D not resolved. Per the germline V gene, CDR1 is SGHRS and CDR2 is YFSETQ. The CDR3 has 17 amino acids. V was trimmed by 1 base and J by 6 bases, leaving 22 bases between them. For the CDR3, the DNA is TGCGCCAGCAGCTTGAACGGTGGAGGGAGATCGGTCAATGGCTACACCTTC. This encodes CASSLNGGGRSVNGYTF.

The CDR3 coding sequence is TGCGCCAGCAGTCCATTCCGAGGAGATACGCAGTATTTT. This encodes CASSPFRGDTQYF. J is TRBJ2-3 and V is TRBV4-1, with D unclear. Germline assignment: CDR1 MGHRA and CDR2 YSYEKL. V shed 6 bases and J shed 5 bases, with 12 bases lying between them. The length of the CDR3 is 13 residues.

The chain couples TRBV7-8 to TRBJ2-7, with D possibly matching TRBD2 (5 bases). Trimming took off 2 bases at V and 2 bases at J, with 13 bases between the two ends. The CDR3 length is 15 residues. Germline CDR1 is SGHVS and CDR2 is FQNEAQ. The CDR3 reads CASSLKAARAYEQYF. CDR3 sequence (DNA): TGTGCCAGCAGCTTAAAAGCGGCCCGCGCCTACGAGCAGTACTTC.

The CDR3: CASSHLGGLAGGLSYEQYF. CDR3 nucleotide sequence: TGCGCCAGCAGTCATTTGGGGGGACTAGCGGGAGGACTCTCCTACGAGCAGTACTTC. The chain links TRBV5-1 to TRBJ2-7; TRBD2 matches 15 bases. After removal of 5 bases from V and 0 bases from J, the junction contained 12 bases not matched to a gene. The CDR3 covers 19 residues. Germline V CDR1 and CDR2: SGHRS, YFSETQ.

V and J are TRBV6-2 or TRBV6-3 and TRBJ1-6; D is undetermined. Trimming took 3 bases from V and 10 from J, leaving 7 bases between them. The CDR3 runs to 12 residues. From germline, CDR1 is MNHEY and CDR2 SVGEGT. CDR3 protein: CASSYHGSPLHF. Here the CDR3 DNA reads TGTGCCAGCAGTTATCACGGGTCACCCCTCCACTTT.

This clonotype was detected only a few times. The J gene is TRBJ1-6, the V gene TRBV12-3 or TRBV12-4; TRBD1 aligns across 9 bases. This CDR3 is built from 15 residues. The V and J ends lost 6 bases and 6 bases, in that order; junction bases with no gene match: 6. For the CDR3, the DNA is TGTGCCAGCAGAGGGACAGGGTTGAGTAATTCACCCCTCCACTTT. It is translated as CASRGTGLSNSPLHF.

This chain joins TRBV24-1 and TRBJ2-3; 7 bases are a match to TRBD2. Germline CDR1 reads KGHDR; CDR2 reads SFDVKD. The CDR3 is made up of 16 amino acids. Losses at the gene ends were 5 bases for V and 1 base for J; bases not matched to a gene: 8. CDR3 sequence: CATSGGGLVGTDTQYF. CDR3 bases: TGTGCCACCAGTGGGGGGGGATTGGTTGGCACAGATACGCAGTATTTT.

This clonotype was recorded a few times. The V call is TRBV20-1, the J call TRBJ2-1; 7 bases match TRBD1. The end of the DNA aligns better with TRBJ2-7, so the J call may be wrong. The CDR3 contains 15 residues. CDR1 DFQATT and CDR2 SNEGSKA come from the germline V gene (reference sequence). CDR3: CSARDPTGWGLEQYF. The CDR3 DNA reads TGCAGTGCTAGAGACCCGACAGGGTGGGGCCTCGAGCAGTACTTC.

The V gene is TRBV6-5, the J gene TRBJ1-1; D is ambiguous. The V gene lost 0 bases and the J gene lost 4 bases, with 3 bases spanning the gap. The CDR3 contains 12 residues. Germline V gives CDR1 MNHEY, CDR2 SVGAGI. The DNA of the CDR3 is TGTGCCAGCAGTTACTCGCCCACTGAAGCTTTCTTT. Its protein product is CASSYSPTEAFF.

The J gene is TRBJ1-6, the V gene TRBV15, with D maybe TRBD1 (6 bases). CDR3 size: 15 residues. V shed 2 bases and J shed 7 bases, with 12 bases lying between them. Germline CDR1 is LNHNV and CDR2 is YYDKDF (reference sequence). This CDR3 reads CATSRRAGENSPLHF. The CDR3 nucleotides are TGTGCCACCAGCAGAAGGGCAGGGGAAAATTCACCCCTCCACTTT.

V usage is TRBV12-3 or TRBV12-4 and J usage is TRBJ1-1; maybe TRBD1 (6 bases). Trimming pared 0 bases from V and 11 bases from J, leaving 22 bases between. CDR3 length: 16 amino acids. The CDR3 DNA follows: TGTGCCAGCAGTTTAGCCCGGGGGCGAATGACTGGGGCGGCTTTCTTT. This codes for CASSLARGRMTGAAFF.

The chain couples TRBV5-1 to TRBJ1-1, with D possibly TRBD1 on 6 matching bases. Trimming left V 0 bases short and J 3 bases short, with 15 bases between. Germline loops: CDR1 SGHRS, CDR2 YFSETQ. The CDR3 totals 16 residues. The CDR3 sequence: CASSLALTGMDTEAFF. The CDR3 DNA is TGCGCCAGCAGCTTGGCCTTGACAGGAATGGACACTGAAGCTTTCTTT.

This clonotype has more than one count but fewer than ten. This chain joins TRBV15 and TRBJ2-7, with 10 positions matching TRBD2. CDR1 LNHNV and CDR2 YYDKDF come from the germline V gene (reference sequence). The V segment lost 1 base and the J segment 5 bases; nucleotides outside the gene matches: 5. This CDR3 spans 15 amino acids. This CDR3 is CATSRGASGSDEQYF. The DNA for the CDR3 is TGTGCCACCAGCAGAGGGGCTAGCGGGAGTGACGAGCAGTACTTC.

There are a few counts of this clonotype. The V and J genes are TRBV7-2 and TRBJ2-7, with D maybe TRBD1 (6 bases). In germline, CDR1 is SGHTA, CDR2 FQGNSA. The ends were cut back, 4 bases at V and 2 bases at J, with 15 bases in the middle. CDR3 length: 15 residues. This chain's CDR3 is CASSSGQIEAYEQYF. The CDR3 bases are TGTGCCAGCAGCTCAGGACAGATAGAAGCCTACGAGCAGTACTTC.

This chain joins TRBV10-3 and TRBJ1-1, with D hard to call. CDR3 length equals 14 residues. The ends were cut back, 7 bases at V and 3 bases at J, with 15 bases in the middle. CDR1 and CDR2 (germline): ENHRY, SYGVKD. Here the CDR3 reads CAITEDTEYTEAFF. The CDR3, as DNA: TGTGCCATCACCGAAGATACTGAGTACACTGAAGCTTTCTTT.

The V gene is TRBV5-1, the J gene TRBJ1-1; TRBD1 is a possible D gene (5 bases). This CDR3 contains 14 residues. CDR1 SGHRS and CDR2 YFSETQ come from the germline V gene. With 3 bases removed from V and 5 bases from J, the gap between germline ends came to 14 bases. In DNA, the CDR3 is TGCGCCAGCAGCTCCGGGACGCCGAGGACTGAAGCTTTCTTT. Its translation is CASSSGTPRTEAFF.